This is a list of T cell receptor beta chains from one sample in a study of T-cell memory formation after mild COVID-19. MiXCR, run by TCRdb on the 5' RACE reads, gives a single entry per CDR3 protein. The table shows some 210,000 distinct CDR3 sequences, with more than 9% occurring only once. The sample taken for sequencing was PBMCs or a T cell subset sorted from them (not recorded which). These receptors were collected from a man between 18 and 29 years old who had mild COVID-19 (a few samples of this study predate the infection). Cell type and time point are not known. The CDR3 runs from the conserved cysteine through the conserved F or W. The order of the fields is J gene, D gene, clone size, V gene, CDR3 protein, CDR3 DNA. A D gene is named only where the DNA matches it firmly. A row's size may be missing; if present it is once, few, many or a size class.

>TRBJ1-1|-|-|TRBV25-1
CASSESGNEAFF
TGTGCCAGCAGTGAGTCCGGGAACGAAGCTTTCTTT
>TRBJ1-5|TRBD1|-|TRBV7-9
CASSVGTGGYNQPQHF
TGTGCCAGCAGCGTCGGGACAGGCGGGTACAATCAGCCCCAGCATTTT
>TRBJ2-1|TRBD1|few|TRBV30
CAWSAKDRGRGFGQFF
TGTGCCTGGAGTGCTAAGGACAGGGGGCGCGGTTTTGGACAGTTCTTC
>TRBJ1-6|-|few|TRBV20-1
CSAREDATYNSPLHF
TGCAGTGCTAGAGAGGACGCGACCTATAATTCACCCCTCCACTTT
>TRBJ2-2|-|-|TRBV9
CASSVVGARYTGELFF
TGTGCCAGCAGCGTAGTAGGGGCGCGGTACACCGGGGAGCTGTTTTTT
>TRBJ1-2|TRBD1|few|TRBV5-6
CASSSDRAYGYTF
TGTGCCAGCAGCTCGGACAGGGCTTATGGCTACACCTTC
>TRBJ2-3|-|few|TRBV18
CASSQGPTTDTQYF
TGTGCCAGCTCACAGGGACCGACCACAGATACGCAGTATTTT
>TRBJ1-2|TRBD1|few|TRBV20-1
CSARVSTGNYGYTF
TGCAGTGCTAGAGTCTCGACAGGGAACTATGGCTACACCTTC
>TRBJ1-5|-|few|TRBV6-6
CASRPPRDSNQPQHF
TGTGCCAGCAGGCCCCCGAGGGACAGCAATCAGCCCCAGCATTTT
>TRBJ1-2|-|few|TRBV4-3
CASSQEGWGYGYTF
TGCGCCAGCAGCCAAGAGGGGTGGGGATATGGCTACACCTTC
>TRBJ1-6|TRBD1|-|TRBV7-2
CATGDRVGSPLHF
TGTGCCACGGGGGACAGGGTCGGTTCACCCCTCCACTTT
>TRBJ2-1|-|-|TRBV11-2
CASSAAHEQFF
TGTGCCAGCAGCGCGGCACATGAGCAGTTCTTC
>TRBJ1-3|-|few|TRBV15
CATSRGLWGLEENTIYF
TGTGCCACCAGCAGAGGTCTTTGGGGCCTAGAGGAAAACACCATATATTTT
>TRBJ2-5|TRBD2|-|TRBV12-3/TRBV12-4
CAAGGRETQYF
TGCGCCGCGGGGGGCCGGGAGACCCAGTACTTC
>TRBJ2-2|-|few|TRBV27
CASSLSWGGGELFF
TGTGCCAGCAGTTTATCGTGGGGAGGCGGGGAGCTGTTTTTT
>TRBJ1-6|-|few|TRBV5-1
CASSQTGSNSPLHF
TGCGCCAGCAGCCAAACAGGGTCAAATTCACCCCTCCACTTT